The 24 T cell receptor beta chains reported below all come from one sample, sequenced in a study of T cells in pancreatic ductal adenocarcinoma (dated by TCRdb to the late 2010s). The library relied on the immunoSEQ multiplex PCR assay. Held by TCRdb, this immuneACCESS table contains in-frame sequences only and omits some clones. Under half of the omission traces to an unresolved V gene where checked; the cause of the rest is unknown. The sample table holds thousands of clones, of which more than 65% were seen once. The ten largest clones capture 6.5% to 8.5% of the sample. The selected pancreatic ductal adenocarcinoma patients had received surgery without neoadjuvant therapy. The sequencing sample was made of pancreatic tumor tissue. The receptor source for this set is a human donor with pancreatic ductal adenocarcinoma. The donor label of this sample is uncertain.

This rearrangement joins TRBV29-1 to TRBJ1-2, with 11 bases matching TRBD1. This CDR3 region has 16 residues. In germline, CDR1 is SQVTM, CDR2 ANQGSEA. Trimming removed 0 bases from V and 6 bases from J; junction bases left unmatched: 9. The CDR3 bases are TGCAGCGTTGAAGATCCGGTGTGGGACAGGGGGGATGGCTACACCTTC. Translating gives CSVEDPVWDRGDGYTF.

The CDR3 DNA is TGTGCCAGCAGTCCTTTAGCGGGGGGGCACAATGAGCAGTTCTTC. It codes for CASSPLAGGHNEQFF. V gene TRBV6-1 combines with J gene TRBJ2-1; 11 bases line up with TRBD2. Germline V lookup: CDR1 MNHNS, CDR2 SASEGT. With V trimmed by 5 bases and J by 5 bases, 5 bases remained unmatched. The CDR3 loop spans 15 amino acids.

This chain joins TRBV27 and TRBJ2-1, with D maybe TRBD1 (5 bases). This CDR3 has 16 amino acids. Germline lookup yields CDR1 MNHEY and CDR2 SMNVEV (reference sequence). V lost 5 bases and J 0 bases, leaving 14 bases between the germline ends. The CDR3 region has the DNA TGTGCCAGCAGTATACAGGCAGCCTACTCCTACAATGAGCAGTTCTTC. Its protein is CASSIQAAYSYNEQFF.

This chain joins TRBV5-8 and TRBJ2-7; TRBD2 matches at 10 bases. CDR1 is SGHTS, CDR2 YDEGEE, per germline. This CDR3 contains 16 residues. V lost 0 bases, J lost 7 bases, and 10 bases stayed unmatched. CDR3 amino acids: CASSLASGGGFEEQYF. The DNA of the CDR3 is TGTGCCAGCAGCTTGGCCAGCGGGGGGGGTTTCGAAGAGCAGTACTTC.

This clone was picked up one time. V usage is TRBV28 and J usage is TRBJ2-1; 7 nucleotides agree with TRBD2. The CDR3 loop spans 14 amino acids. Germline trimming cut 8 bases from V and 5 bases from J; bases unmatched to any gene: 9. Germline CDR1 reads MDHEN; CDR2 reads SYDVKM. The CDR3 DNA reads as TGTGCCAGCCCTCCGGCGGGAGAGAACAATGAGCAGTTCTTC. Encoded protein: CASPPAGENNEQFF.

In regard to this clone: Other nucleotide sequences from this sample produce the same CDR3. V usage is TRBV28 and J usage is TRBJ1-2, with a possible D match to TRBD1 (5 bases). The CDR3 has 13 amino acids. Per germline, CDR1 MDHEN and CDR2 SYDVKM. Trimming removed 4 bases from V and 8 bases from J, with 14 bases in between. CDR3 sequence reads: CASSSAGLTGYTF. The CDR3 DNA is TGTGCCAGCAGTTCCGCAGGGCTGACCGGCTACACCTTC.

The sample holds one count of this clone. The genes are TRBV29-1 and TRBJ1-2; TRBD1 agrees at 7 bases. The CDR3 runs 15 residues. V was pared by 2 bases and J by 6 bases, with 12 bases of the junction left unmatched. Germline V gene sequence: CDR1 SQVTM, CDR2 ANQGSEA. CDR3 nucleotide sequence: TGCAGCGTTGAAAATAGGGGGTGGCAGGGGGATGGCTACACCTTC. The encoded protein is CSVENRGWQGDGYTF.

The chain links TRBV9 to TRBJ1-2, with no clear D. Germline values: CDR1 SGDLS, CDR2 YYNGEE. This CDR3 has 12 residues. V shed 0 bases and J shed 4 bases, with 4 bases lying between them. The CDR3 sequence: CASSVDFYGYTF. The CDR3, as DNA: TGTGCCAGCAGCGTAGATTTCTATGGCTACACCTTC.

This rearrangement joins TRBV4-3 to TRBJ2-2; D remains ambiguous. The CDR3 is made up of 14 amino acids. Germline V CDR1 and CDR2: LGHNA, YSLEER. Trimming removed 0 bases at V and 4 bases at J, with 6 bases between. CDR3 bases: TGCGCCAGCAGCCAAGAATTGATCACCGGGGAGCTGTTTTTT. Amino acids: CASSQELITGELFF.

The chain uses TRBV7-2 and TRBJ2-7, with 15 nucleotides matching TRBD2. Germline assignment: CDR1 SGHTA and CDR2 FQGNSA. CDR3 length: 19 residues. V shed 2 bases, J shed 6 bases, and the junction held 14 bases outside the gene matches. As DNA, the CDR3 is TGTGCCAGCAGCTTATCAATGTACCGGACTAGCGGGGGGGCCCGCGAGCAGTACTTC. Its translation is CASSLSMYRTSGGAREQYF.

The rearrangement uses TRBV6-1 and TRBJ1-5; TRBD1 matches at 7 bases. Germline CDR1 MNHNS, CDR2 SASEGT. V was clipped by 8 bases and J by 14 bases; unmatched bases: 9. The CDR3 length is 11 residues. The CDR3 sequence: CASGPRTGEHF. CDR3 coding DNA: TGTGCCAGCGGCCCCAGGACAGGAGAGCATTTT.

This chain joins TRBV2 and TRBJ2-1, with 7 bases identical to TRBD1. CDR3 length: 16 amino acids. Germline V gene sequence: CDR1 SNHLY, CDR2 FYNNEI. Trimming took 0 bases from V and 0 from J; bases not matched to a gene: 2. The CDR3 loop is CASSEAPGGSYNEQFF. The CDR3 DNA reads as TGTGCCAGCAGTGAAGCGCCAGGGGGCTCCTACAATGAGCAGTTCTTC.

This clone is deemed large. This sequence joins TRBV27 and TRBJ2-7; tentative D call: TRBD2 (6 bases). Germline V gene data show CDR1 as MNHEY and CDR2 as SMNVEV (reference sequence). V was shortened by 5 bases and J by 5 bases, with 22 bases between the two germline ends. CDR3 length: 16 amino acids. Written as DNA, the CDR3 is TGTGCCAGCAGTCTGACCGGGCCCTACCCTAGCGACGAGCAGTACTTC. Residues: CASSLTGPYPSDEQYF.

The chain combines TRBV5-4 with TRBJ2-2, with 7 bases identical to TRBD1. The germline V gene has CDR1 SGHNT and CDR2 YYREEE (reference sequence). CDR3 length: 15 amino acids. With V trimmed by 5 bases and J by 0 bases, 4 bases remained unmatched. The CDR3 region has the DNA TGTGCCAGCAGTACAGGGGCCACGAACACCGGGGAGCTGTTTTTT. Translation gives CASSTGATNTGELFF.

The chain recombines TRBV6-6 with TRBJ1-5; TRBD1 matches at 9 bases. CDR3 length: 13 amino acids. CDR1 is MNHNY, CDR2 SVGAGI, per germline (reference sequence). V was pared by 7 bases and J by 6 bases, with 4 bases of the junction left unmatched. This CDR3 reads CASTGQGPQPQHF. As DNA, the CDR3 is TGTGCCAGCACGGGACAGGGACCTCAGCCCCAGCATTTT.

A single count supports this clone. The V and J genes are TRBV30 and TRBJ1-1, with 12 bases lining up with TRBD1. V lost 1 base and J lost 1; bases outside the gene matches: 13. CDR1 is GTSNPN, CDR2 SVGIG, per germline (reference sequence). This CDR3 contains 19 residues. CDR3 in amino acids: CAWSAKPRDRGPQNTEAFF. The DNA of the CDR3 is TGTGCCTGGAGTGCAAAACCCAGGGACAGGGGGCCTCAGAACACTGAAGCTTTCTTT.

This chain joins TRBV7-2 and TRBJ2-1; 7 bases match TRBD2. V shed 5 bases and J 10 bases; nucleotides not matched to a gene: 8. The CDR3 is 13 amino acids. The germline CDR1 and CDR2 sequences are SGHTA and FQGNSA. DNA of the CDR3: TGTGCCAGCAGCCTGGGGGGGACTATCGAGCAGTTCTTC. The encoded protein is CASSLGGTIEQFF.

CDR3 bases: TGTGCCAGCAGCTTACAAGGACTAGCCTCCTACAATGAGCAGTTCTTC. Residues: CASSLQGLASYNEQFF. V gene TRBV7-2 combines with J gene TRBJ2-1; TRBD2 matches at 8 bases. The CDR3 length is 16 residues. CDR1 and CDR2 from the germline V gene are SGHTA and FQGNSA. The V segment lost 2 bases and the J segment 0 bases; nucleotides outside the gene matches: 3.

This clone was detected a few times. This chain connects TRBV19 to TRBJ1-1, with 8 positions matching TRBD1. Germline loops: CDR1 LNHDA, CDR2 SQIVND (reference sequence). V was clipped by 3 bases and J by 8 bases; unmatched bases: 8. CDR3 length: 14 amino acids. As DNA, the CDR3 is TGTGCCAGTAGTATGACCTCGACAGGGGTCGAAGCTTTCTTT. Encoded protein: CASSMTSTGVEAFF.

The chain recombines TRBV28 with TRBJ1-2; D remains unclear. CDR3 length equals 13 residues. Trimming took off 5 bases at V and 8 bases at J, with 15 bases between the two ends. Germline V gene lookup returns CDR1 MDHEN and CDR2 SYDVKM. CDR3 amino acids: CASSLRLIRGYTF. In nucleotides, the CDR3 is TGTGCCAGCAGTCTCAGACTGATACGGGGCTACACCTTC.

This CDR3 is CASSPYPGKLFF. The CDR3 DNA is TGCGCCAGCAGCCCCTACCCGGGCAAACTGTTTTTT. V gene TRBV4-3 combines with J gene TRBJ1-4; D is unresolved. Trimming took off 4 bases at V and 11 bases at J, with 11 bases between the two ends. Germline CDR1 LGHNA, CDR2 YSLEER. There are 12 residues in the CDR3.

J is TRBJ1-2 and V is TRBV28; TRBD1 aligns across 7 bases. Germline V gene lookup returns CDR1 MDHEN and CDR2 SYDVKM. The CDR3 totals 13 residues. The ends lost 1 base at V and 4 bases at J; junction bases unmatched: 0. CDR3 sequence reads: CASSLSGGYGYTF. The DNA of the CDR3 is TGTGCCAGCAGTTTATCAGGGGGCTATGGCTACACCTTC.

This chain connects TRBV29-1 to TRBJ2-7; 8 bases are a match to TRBD1. Germline CDR1 reads SQVTM; CDR2 reads ANQGSEA. The CDR3 runs to 17 residues. V lost 1 base, J lost 0 bases, and 11 bases stayed unmatched. CDR3 sequence reads: CSVEGLWAGGASYEQYF. CDR3 in DNA: TGCAGCGTTGAAGGTCTTTGGGCAGGGGGCGCCTCCTACGAGCAGTACTTC.

The chain links TRBV6-1 to TRBJ2-7; D remains unclear. The V end was cut by 1 base, the J end by 2 bases, with 15 bases between. This CDR3 is 16 amino acids long. Germline CDR1 MNHNS, CDR2 SASEGT. The CDR3 loop reads CASSEGLGFSPYEQYF. The CDR3 DNA sequence: TGTGCCAGCAGTGAAGGATTGGGATTCTCTCCCTACGAGCAGTACTTC.